This record looks at one T cell receptor (beta chain) sequence and its context. This clone was detected only a few times. Its cognate antigen has yet to be identified. Base qualities were left out, and no much larger clone turns up one base away. The data were taken from a study of beta chain features in type 1 diabetes (dated by TCRdb to about 2018). Broadly, across the study: Mean age, gender distribution, total cell number and subset yield were not different between patients and healthy donors. A total of roughly 98,000,000 sorted cells were examined across all samples, and a strong correlation was observed between cell number per subset and RNA yield. Regulatory and stem cell-like memory subsets were isolated from only 8 patients and roughly eight healthy donors, whereas naive and central memory subsets came from all 30 or so donors. In the study, TCRB repertoires of sorted circulating CD4+ T cell subsets from recently diagnosed type 1 diabetes patients were compared with those of matched healthy donors.

From each donor, a single peripheral blood sample of around 0.12 L on average was drawn into heparinised tubes. A BD FACSAria II and a panel including CD45RO, CCR7, CD25, CD127, CD95 and CD27 were used to sort naive, central memory, regulatory and stem cell-like memory CD4+ T cells. Every sorted population had a purity above 95%. PBMCs were isolated right away by Lymphoprep density gradient centrifugation and were stained directly, without culture. Samples were stained and sorted in pairs, with one healthy donor and one patient per experiment, so that batch effects were minimized. The paper's findings and limits, for the study overall: HLA sub-analyses involved small numbers of individuals, so any influence of HLA type on TCRB rearrangement remained unresolved. Naive, central memory and regulatory TCRB repertoires appeared to be more similar among patients than among healthy donors. Sequencing cDNA rather than genomic DNA could over-represent highly expressing activated cells, although activation and CD3 levels did not differ between groups. In all four CD4+ subsets, TCRB CDR3 length was moderately but significantly shorter in type 1 diabetes patients. Shorter templates might be favored by PCR, yet because patient and control samples were amplified and corrected together, any such skew would affect both groups equally. At VDJ recombination sites, patients with type 1 diabetes made fewer insertions and deleted more nucleotides, a pattern implying thymic rearrangement abnormalities.

The entire amount of isolated RNA was reverse transcribed using the High Capacity cDNA Reverse Transcription Kit, so the sequenced TCRB transcripts were expressed ones. Naive, central memory and regulatory T cell samples underwent deep immunoSEQ sequencing, averaging around 3.9 million total reads per sample. Sorted cells were lysed in RLT buffer, and RNA was extracted using DNase-treated RNeasy Micro or Mini kits according to cell number. Each cell subset was processed on its own to prevent cross-contamination, while patient and healthy donor samples were processed together. The immunoSEQ multiplex PCR was used to amplify TCRB sequences from cDNA, yielding 87-bp fragments that span the CDR3 region. Sequencing of the amplicons was performed on the Illumina HiSeq platform. As for the authors' bioinformatics: Synthetic template baselines were used to correct PCR bias computationally, reads within Hamming distance 2 were collapsed, and singletons that could not be merged were discarded. Reads were aligned against IMGT to assign V, D and J genes, CDR3 length and insertions or deletions at six rearrangement sites. Within each subset, clonotype counts were normalized to the number of sorted cells before true diversity and Gini coefficients were calculated with the tcR R package. The overlap coefficient, calculated on TCRB nucleotide sequences, was used to measure repertoire sharing. Out-of-frame TCRB sequences from naive cells were analyzed to stand in for the pre-selection repertoire. TCRdb stores this immuneACCESS table with in-frame sequences only. Part of the clones is absent; in the studies checked, under half of the shortfall reflects unresolved V genes, and no reason is known for the rest. D and trimming were read from the DNA, whereas the V and J calls and clone size are those reported in that table. This sample holds some 410,000 clones; about an eighth were observed only once. 0.046% of the sample is in the top ten clones.

According to the germline V gene, CDR1 reads MDHEN and CDR2 reads SYDVKM. From its cysteine to its phenylalanine, the CDR3 spans 10 amino acids. CDR3 DNA only is kept here, 30 bases in frame from base 1. At the junction V is shortened by 2 bases and J by 10 bases, with 5 bases in between. In this chain, TRBV28 is recombined with TRBJ1-1, with no confidently assigned D gene. Material for sequencing was naive CD4+ T cells from blood. This specimen's cell subset or site label, interpreted: true naive CD4+ T cells. The TCR originated in a woman aged 18 to 35 in good health. The sequenced DNA: TGTGCCAGCAGTTTAAACAGAGCTTTCTTT. Its amino acids are CASSLNRAFF.